A single sample is the source of the 11 T cell receptor beta chains below, sequenced in a study of response to subunit inactivated influenza vaccine. From the RT-PCR reads, TCRdb called clonotypes with MiXCR, one entry per CDR3 protein. The sample has 700,000 to 900,000 distinct CDR3 sequences; around 20% are singletons. The sample consisted of PBMCs from blood, taken less than 6 days after vaccination. These receptor sequences come from a man aged 50 to 60 who received an inactivated influenza vaccine.

This clonotype was seen at least ten times. This sequence joins TRBV12-3 or TRBV12-4 and TRBJ2-1; D could derive from TRBD1 or TRBD2 (6 bases each). The length of the CDR3 is 15 residues. Trimming stripped 6 bases from V and 9 bases from J, with 21 bases between. This chain's CDR3 is CASSPGGRVIAEQFF. CDR3 coding DNA: TGTGCCAGCAGCCCCGGGGGCAGGGTGATTGCTGAGCAGTTCTTC.

This chain uses TRBV5-1 with TRBJ1-6; the D gene is possibly TRBD1 (6 bases). With 0 bases removed from V and 0 bases from J, the gap between germline ends came to 10 bases. The CDR3 consists of 17 residues. In germline, CDR1 is SGHRS, CDR2 YFSETQ. Here the CDR3 reads CASSLVGGLSYNSPLHF. CDR3 in DNA: TGCGCCAGCAGCTTGGTCGGGGGGCTCTCCTATAATTCACCCCTCCACTTT.

This clonotype was detected a few times. J is TRBJ1-4 and V is TRBV20-1; 9 nucleotides agree with TRBD1. The CDR3 has 14 residues. In germline, CDR1 is DFQATT, CDR2 SNEGSKA (reference sequence). V shed 0 bases and J 9 bases; nucleotides not matched to a gene: 5. This chain's CDR3 is CSARDDRGGQKLFF. DNA of the CDR3: TGCAGTGCTAGAGATGACAGGGGGGGCCAAAAACTGTTTTTT.

This clonotype was seen a few times. V gene TRBV20-1 combines with J gene TRBJ2-1, with D tentatively TRBD2 (5 bases). The CDR3 sequence is 16 residues long. Germline V lookup: CDR1 DFQATT, CDR2 SNEGSKA (reference sequence). Trimming left V 0 bases short and J 0 bases short, with 12 bases between. Here the CDR3 reads CSARDNPGLSYNEQFF. The CDR3 region has the DNA TGCAGTGCTAGAGATAATCCAGGACTCTCCTACAATGAGCAGTTCTTC.

The chain joins TRBV25-1 to TRBJ2-7; possibly TRBD1 for D (5 bases). Trimming cost V 3 bases and J 2 bases, with 11 bases left between them. This CDR3 region has 14 residues. Germline V gene sequence: CDR1 MGHDK, CDR2 SYGVNS. The CDR3 sequence: CASSDVQDPYEQYF. The CDR3 nucleotides read TGTGCCAGCAGTGACGTACAGGATCCCTACGAGCAGTACTTC.

This clonotype was seen only once. The gene calls are TRBV20-1 and TRBJ2-5; D possibly corresponds to TRBD2 (6 bases). The CDR3 runs to 12 residues. Trimming took off 3 bases at V and 5 bases at J, with 10 bases between the two ends. Germline loops: CDR1 DFQATT, CDR2 SNEGSKA (reference sequence). CDR3 amino acids: CSARKGRETQYF. CDR3 nucleotide sequence: TGCAGTGCTAGGAAGGGGAGGGAGACCCAGTACTTC.

The chain links TRBV6-1 to TRBJ2-1; TRBD1 matches 11 bases. The CDR3 runs 14 residues. Germline assignment: CDR1 MNHNS and CDR2 SASEGT. V dropped 6 bases and J dropped 7; count of bases not matched to a gene: 5. CDR3 nucleotides: TGTGCCAGCAGGGGGACAGGGGGTGGGAATGAGCAGTTCTTC. This translates into CASRGTGGGNEQFF.

The rearrangement joins TRBV24-1 to TRBJ2-7; 10 bases are a match to TRBD2. The V gene end was trimmed by 3 bases and the J gene end by 4 bases; junction bases not matched to a gene: 8. CDR1 and CDR2 from the germline V gene are KGHDR and SFDVKD. The length of the CDR3 is 16 residues. The CDR3 here is CATSDARTSGNYEQYF. DNA for the CDR3: TGTGCCACCAGTGATGCCCGGACTAGCGGAAATTACGAGCAGTACTTC.

This clonotype was observed a handful of times. This chain uses TRBV20-1 with TRBJ1-4; 9 nucleotides agree with TRBD1. Germline lookup yields CDR1 DFQATT and CDR2 SNEGSKA (reference sequence). The CDR3 sequence is 13 residues long. V shed 3 bases, J shed 6 bases, and the junction held 2 bases outside the gene matches. As DNA, the CDR3 is TGCAGTGCTAGCGGGGACAGGGATGAAAAACTGTTTTTT. Its translation: CSASGDRDEKLFF.

The V gene is TRBV7-2, the J gene TRBJ2-1; 7 bases are shared with TRBD2. The J segment lost 9 bases and the V segment lost 5 bases, leaving 10 bases of the junction unmatched. Germline V gene sequence: CDR1 SGHTA, CDR2 FQGNSA. The CDR3 consists of 14 residues. This CDR3 is CASSVLLASGEQFF. The CDR3 bases are TGTGCCAGCAGCGTCTTACTAGCGTCGGGTGAGCAGTTCTTC.

In this sample, this clonotype turned up a few times. This chain connects TRBV4-3 to TRBJ2-2; D is tentatively TRBD1 or TRBD2 (5 bases each). Trimming pared 0 bases from V and 7 bases from J, leaving 12 bases between. From germline, CDR1 is LGHNA and CDR2 YSLEER. CDR3 size: 15 residues. CDR3 sequence reads: CASSQDPAGGGELFF. The CDR3 nucleotides read TGCGCCAGCAGCCAAGATCCCGCTGGGGGCGGGGAGCTGTTTTTT.